The rows below give T cell receptor beta chains drawn from one sample of a study of yellow fever vaccine responses in identical twins. From the RT-PCR reads, TCRdb called clonotypes with MiXCR, one entry per CDR3 protein. The data show roughly 18,000 distinct CDR3 sequences, with roughly two thirds seen just once and approximately 8% held by the top ten. The source was T cells from blood (PBMCs), unsorted or a sorted subset (not recorded which), collected before or after yellow fever vaccination (not recorded which). These receptors were collected from a woman aged 18-35 years who received the yellow fever vaccine. CDR3s include the opening cysteine and the closing phenylalanine or tryptophan. D genes are given only for firm matches. Part of the rows lack a size; the others show once, few, many or a class for expanded clones.

cdr3_length: 15
clone_size: .
j_call: TRBJ2-1
v_call: TRBV12-3/TRBV12-4
d_call: TRBD2
cdr3_nt: TGTGCCAGCAGTAGTAGCGGGGGGGCGAGCCATGAGCAGTTCTTC
cdr3_aa: CASSSSGGASHEQFF

cdr3_length: 15
clone_size: .
j_call: TRBJ2-2
v_call: TRBV12-3/TRBV12-4
d_call: .
cdr3_nt: TGTGCCAGCAGTTCGGAACTAGCGAACACCGGGGAGCTGTTTTTT
cdr3_aa: CASSSELANTGELFF

cdr3_length: 14
clone_size: .
j_call: TRBJ2-3
v_call: TRBV10-1
d_call: TRBD2
cdr3_nt: TGCGCCAGCGCCGGGACTAGCGGCACAGATACGCAGTATTTT
cdr3_aa: CASAGTSGTDTQYF

cdr3_length: 13
clone_size: once
j_call: TRBJ2-1
v_call: TRBV12-3/TRBV12-4
d_call: .
cdr3_nt: TGTGCCAGCAGCCACCAGGGAATCAATGAGCAGTTCTTC
cdr3_aa: CASSHQGINEQFF

cdr3_length: 14
clone_size: .
j_call: TRBJ1-2
v_call: TRBV24-1
d_call: TRBD1
cdr3_nt: TGTGCCACCAGTGATACTGACAGGGAGGATGGCTACACCTTC
cdr3_aa: CATSDTDREDGYTF

cdr3_length: 13
clone_size: .
j_call: TRBJ2-2
v_call: TRBV2
d_call: .
cdr3_nt: TGTGCCAGCAGTCTAGGATTCCACGGGGAGCTGTTTTTT
cdr3_aa: CASSLGFHGELFF

cdr3_length: 15
clone_size: .
j_call: TRBJ2-7
v_call: TRBV28
d_call: .
cdr3_nt: TGTGCCAGCAGTCCTCTTGGGGGGCGCTTGGAAGAGCAGTACTTC
cdr3_aa: CASSPLGGRLEEQYF

cdr3_length: 13
clone_size: .
j_call: TRBJ1-2
v_call: TRBV7-9
d_call: .
cdr3_nt: TGTGCCAGCAGCTTCACGGACTTCTATGGCTACACCTTC
cdr3_aa: CASSFTDFYGYTF

cdr3_length: 16
clone_size: .
j_call: TRBJ2-7
v_call: TRBV23-1
d_call: .
cdr3_nt: TGCGCCAGCAGCGAATCGAGGGGGAAAAGCTCCTACGAGCAGTACTTC
cdr3_aa: CASSESRGKSSYEQYF

cdr3_length: 13
clone_size: .
j_call: TRBJ1-1
v_call: TRBV2
d_call: .
cdr3_nt: TGTGCCAGCAGTTCTCCGCAGGGGACTGAAGCTTTCTTT
cdr3_aa: CASSSPQGTEAFF

cdr3_length: 15
clone_size: .
j_call: TRBJ2-5
v_call: TRBV14
d_call: .
cdr3_nt: TGTGCCAGCAGCCAATCGGGGGTCCCCCAAGAGACCCAGTACTTC
cdr3_aa: CASSQSGVPQETQYF

cdr3_length: 11
clone_size: .
j_call: TRBJ1-1
v_call: TRBV23-1
d_call: .
cdr3_nt: TGCGCCAGCGATGAACAGGAGGAAGCTTTCTTT
cdr3_aa: CASDEQEEAFF

cdr3_length: 15
clone_size: few
j_call: TRBJ1-5
v_call: TRBV12-3/TRBV12-4
d_call: .
cdr3_nt: TGTGCCAGCAGCAGAACAGGGAGTGGCAATCAGCCCCAGCATTTT
cdr3_aa: CASSRTGSGNQPQHF

cdr3_length: 15
clone_size: .
j_call: TRBJ1-6
v_call: TRBV27
d_call: .
cdr3_nt: TGTGCCAGCAGTTTTCGGGGAAGAGCCGATTCACCCCTCCACTTT
cdr3_aa: CASSFRGRADSPLHF

cdr3_length: 13
clone_size: .
j_call: TRBJ2-5
v_call: TRBV2
d_call: .
cdr3_nt: TGTGCCAGCAGTGAGACAGCCGAAGAGACCCAGTACTTC
cdr3_aa: CASSETAEETQYF

cdr3_length: 13
clone_size: .
j_call: TRBJ2-7
v_call: TRBV29-1
d_call: .
cdr3_nt: TGCAGCGTTGAAGGATGGGGGATCGGCGAGCAGTACTTC
cdr3_aa: CSVEGWGIGEQYF

cdr3_length: 13
clone_size: once
j_call: TRBJ2-1
v_call: TRBV12-3/TRBV12-4
d_call: TRBD2
cdr3_nt: TGTGCCAGCAGTTGGACTAGCTACAATGAGCAGTTCTTC
cdr3_aa: CASSWTSYNEQFF

cdr3_length: 11
clone_size: .
j_call: TRBJ2-5
v_call: TRBV20-1
d_call: .
cdr3_nt: TGCAGTGCTAAAGACGGGTACTCCCAGTACTTC
cdr3_aa: CSAKDGYSQYF

cdr3_length: 16
clone_size: few
j_call: TRBJ2-3
v_call: TRBV15
d_call: TRBD1
cdr3_nt: TGTGCCACCAGCGAACAGGGGCGGCTGGGCACAGATACGCAGTATTTT
cdr3_aa: CATSEQGRLGTDTQYF

cdr3_length: 14
clone_size: .
j_call: TRBJ1-1
v_call: TRBV5-1
d_call: .
cdr3_nt: TGCGCCAGCAGCTGGGGAGGGGGAGGCACTGAAGCTTTCTTT
cdr3_aa: CASSWGGGGTEAFF

cdr3_length: 15
clone_size: .
j_call: TRBJ1-1
v_call: TRBV3-1
d_call: TRBD1
cdr3_nt: TGTGCCAGCAGAAAAGGACAGGGAAGGAACACTGAAGCTTTCTTT
cdr3_aa: CASRKGQGRNTEAFF

cdr3_length: 19
clone_size: .
j_call: TRBJ2-6
v_call: TRBV4-2
d_call: TRBD2
cdr3_nt: TGTGCCAGCAGCCAAGATCTTTCGGGAGGGCCGGGTGGGGCCAACGTCCTGACTTTC
cdr3_aa: CASSQDLSGGPGGANVLTF

cdr3_length: 17
clone_size: .
j_call: TRBJ1-5
v_call: TRBV6-1
d_call: .
cdr3_nt: TGTGCCAGCACCCCCAGTGAGGGACACGACACCTATCAGCCCCAGCATTTT
cdr3_aa: CASTPSEGHDTYQPQHF

cdr3_length: 13
clone_size: .
j_call: TRBJ2-3
v_call: TRBV29-1
d_call: TRBD2
cdr3_nt: TGCAGCGTCTTGCGGGAGTATGAAGATACGCAGTATTTT
cdr3_aa: CSVLREYEDTQYF

cdr3_length: 12
clone_size: once
j_call: TRBJ1-2
v_call: TRBV29-1
d_call: .
cdr3_nt: TGCAGCGTTGAAGCGAACAGGGATGGCTACACCTTC
cdr3_aa: CSVEANRDGYTF

cdr3_length: 15
clone_size: .
j_call: TRBJ1-2
v_call: TRBV5-6
d_call: TRBD1
cdr3_nt: TGTGCCAGCAGTTTATCGGACAGGAGTTATTATGGCTACACCTTC
cdr3_aa: CASSLSDRSYYGYTF

cdr3_length: 15
clone_size: .
j_call: TRBJ2-3
v_call: TRBV7-2
d_call: TRBD2
cdr3_nt: TGTGCCAGCAGTTCCTTGAGCGGGAGTGCAGATACGCAGTATTTT
cdr3_aa: CASSSLSGSADTQYF